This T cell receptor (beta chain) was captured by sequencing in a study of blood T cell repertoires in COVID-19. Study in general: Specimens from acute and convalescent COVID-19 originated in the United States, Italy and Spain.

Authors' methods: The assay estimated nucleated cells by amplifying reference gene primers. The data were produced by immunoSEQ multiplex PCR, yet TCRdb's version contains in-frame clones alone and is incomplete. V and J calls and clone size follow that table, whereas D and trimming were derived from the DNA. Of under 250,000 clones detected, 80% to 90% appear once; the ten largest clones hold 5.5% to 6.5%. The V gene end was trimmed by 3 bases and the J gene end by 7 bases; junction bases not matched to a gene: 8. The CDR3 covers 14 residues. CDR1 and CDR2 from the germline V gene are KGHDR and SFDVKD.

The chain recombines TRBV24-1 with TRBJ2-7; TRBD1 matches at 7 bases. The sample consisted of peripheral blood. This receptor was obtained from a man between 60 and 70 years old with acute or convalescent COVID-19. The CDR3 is CATSDRTGPWEQYF. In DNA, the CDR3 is TGTGCCACCAGTGATAGGACAGGCCCCTGGGAGCAGTACTTC.